This paragraph reports one T cell receptor (beta chain). The antigen is unknown. The record originates from a study of T cell responses to AZD1222 COVID-19 vaccine. Overall study context: Investigators merged groups given second doses at roughly 4 or roughly 12 weeks. Study-level findings and limits: Just a handful of people given AZD1222 tested seropositive at baseline. The study found Spike-specific TCR breadth and depth rose after two AZD1222 doses.

With 3 bases removed from V and 7 bases from J, the gap between germline ends came to 10 bases. Germline CDR1 reads LNHDA; CDR2 reads SQIVND (reference sequence). CDR3 length equals 13 residues. Sequencing used immunoSEQ multiplex PCR; TCRdb keeps in-frame clones, though not all of them. Of some 130,000 clones in the sample, 70% to 90% are singletons; the top ten hold 6.5% to 9%. The clonotype was recovered from an adult in good health. The J gene is TRBJ1-5, the V gene TRBV19, with a tentative D call TRBD1 (5 bases). The sample was peripheral blood, taken on day 0 of AZD1222 vaccination. This CDR3 is CASSIRVRQPQHF. The CDR3 nucleotides read TGTGCCAGTAGTATCAGGGTAAGGCAGCCCCAGCATTTT.